This T cell receptor beta chain was sequenced for a study of blood T cells in healthy people across ages. Whole-study findings and limits: TCR beta diversity correlated strongly with naive T cell percentage.

Healthy Caucasian individuals from Russia aged about 6 to 95 served as donors. A note on this clonotype: Its antigen is still unknown.

Primers used in a second PCR of about 6 to 11 cycles were a sample-barcoded 5' primer and a J-beta primer mix. The yield of each sample was at least 2.5 million CDR3-containing paired-end reads. TCRdb processed the 5' RACE reads anew with MiXCR; each CDR3 protein has one entry. The table lists hundreds of thousands of distinct CDR3 sequences, more than 55% of them singletons, with about 26% in the top ten. The CDR3 covers 14 residues. Germline CDR1 LGHNA, CDR2 YSLEER. V gave up 1 base and J gave up 7 bases, with 11 bases separating them. This TCR was sampled from a man between 35 and 55 years old in good health. The chain couples TRBV4-3 to TRBJ1-5; D is unresolved. Sequenced material: blood. In DNA form, the CDR3 reads TGCGCCAGCAGCCAAGCGTCGTCGGGCCAGCCCCAGCATTTT. Translating it yields CASSQASSGQPQHF.